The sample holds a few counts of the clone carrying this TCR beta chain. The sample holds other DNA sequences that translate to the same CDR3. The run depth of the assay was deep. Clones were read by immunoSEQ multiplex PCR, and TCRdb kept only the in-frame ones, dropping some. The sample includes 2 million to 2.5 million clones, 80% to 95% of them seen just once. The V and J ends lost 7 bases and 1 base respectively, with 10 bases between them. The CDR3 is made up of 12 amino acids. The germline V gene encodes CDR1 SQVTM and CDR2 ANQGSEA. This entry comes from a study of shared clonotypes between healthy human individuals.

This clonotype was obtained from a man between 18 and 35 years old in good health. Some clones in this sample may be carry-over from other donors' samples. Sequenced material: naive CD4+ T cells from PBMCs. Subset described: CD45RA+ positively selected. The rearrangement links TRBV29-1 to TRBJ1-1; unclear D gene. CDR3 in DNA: TGCAGCGGGGGAAGGAAGAACACTGAAGCTTTCTTT. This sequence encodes CSGGRKNTEAFF.